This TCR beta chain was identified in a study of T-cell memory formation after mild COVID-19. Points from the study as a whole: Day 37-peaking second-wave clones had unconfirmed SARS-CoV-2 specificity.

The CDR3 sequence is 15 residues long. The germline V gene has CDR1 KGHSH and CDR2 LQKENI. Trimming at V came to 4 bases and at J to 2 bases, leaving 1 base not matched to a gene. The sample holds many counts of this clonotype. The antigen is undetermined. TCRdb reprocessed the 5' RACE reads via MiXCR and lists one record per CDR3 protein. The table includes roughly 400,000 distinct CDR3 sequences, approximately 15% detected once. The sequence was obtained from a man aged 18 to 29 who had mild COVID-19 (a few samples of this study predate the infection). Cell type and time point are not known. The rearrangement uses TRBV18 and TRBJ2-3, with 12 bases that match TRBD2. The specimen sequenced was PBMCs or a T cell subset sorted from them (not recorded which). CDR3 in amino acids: CASSRLAGDTDTQYF. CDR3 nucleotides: TGTGCCAGCTCACGACTAGCGGGGGACACAGATACGCAGTATTTT.